This T cell receptor beta chain was sequenced in a study of T cells after yellow fever vaccination. Comment on this clonotype: What it binds is not known.

Making TCR cDNA involved 5'RACE template switching, which added UMIs and a universal primer site. MiXCR, applied by TCRdb to the 5' RACE reads, yields one record per CDR3 protein. The sample includes just under 600,000 distinct CDR3 sequences, 13% seen only once; the top ten take around 15%. General study findings and limits: Contamination of FACS-sorted repertoires by abundant clonotypes from the bulk population could occur. Few clonotypes appeared in both CD4 and CD8 compartments.

This specimen consisted of PBMCs, obtained on the day of the yellow fever booster vaccination. This receptor was obtained from a man aged 30 to 45 who received the YFV17D yellow fever vaccine.

CDR3 nucleotides: TGTGCCAGCAGTTACTCCCCCCGGGTTTCACCCCTCCACTTT. Amino acids: CASSYSPRVSPLHF. The genes are TRBV6-5 and TRBJ1-6; the D is unclear. V was trimmed by 0 bases and J by 9 bases, leaving 9 bases between them. This CDR3 contains 14 residues. CDR1 is MNHEY, CDR2 SVGAGI, per germline.